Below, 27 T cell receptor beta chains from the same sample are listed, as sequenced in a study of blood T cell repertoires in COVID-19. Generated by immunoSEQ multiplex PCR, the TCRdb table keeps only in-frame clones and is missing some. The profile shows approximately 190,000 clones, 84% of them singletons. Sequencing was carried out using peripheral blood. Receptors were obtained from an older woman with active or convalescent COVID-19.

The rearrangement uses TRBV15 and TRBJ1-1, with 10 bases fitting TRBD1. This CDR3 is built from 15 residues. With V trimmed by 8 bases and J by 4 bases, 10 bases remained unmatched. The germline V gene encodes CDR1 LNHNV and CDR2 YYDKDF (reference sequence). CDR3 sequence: CATYDRGQGGTEAFF. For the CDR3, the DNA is TGTGCCACCTACGACAGGGGGCAAGGAGGCACTGAAGCTTTCTTT.

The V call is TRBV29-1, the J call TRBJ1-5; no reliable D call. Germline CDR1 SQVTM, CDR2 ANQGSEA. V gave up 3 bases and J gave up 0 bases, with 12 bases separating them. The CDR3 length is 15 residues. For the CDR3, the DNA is TGCAGCGTTGAGGTTTCCGCGGATAGCAATCAGCCCCAGCATTTT. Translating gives CSVEVSADSNQPQHF. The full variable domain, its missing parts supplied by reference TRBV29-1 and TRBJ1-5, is SAVISQKPSRDICQRGTSLTIQCQVDSQVTMMFWYRQQPGQSLTLIATANQGSEATYESGFVIDKFPISRPNLTFSTLTVSNMSPEDSSIYLCSVEVSADSNQPQHFGDGTRLSIL.

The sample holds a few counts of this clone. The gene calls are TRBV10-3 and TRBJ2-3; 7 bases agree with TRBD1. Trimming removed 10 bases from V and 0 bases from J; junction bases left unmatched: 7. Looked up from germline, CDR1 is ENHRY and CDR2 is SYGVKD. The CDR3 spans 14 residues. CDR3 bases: TGTGCCACCGGACAGGAACCTAGCACAGATACGCAGTATTTT. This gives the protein CATGQEPSTDTQYF.

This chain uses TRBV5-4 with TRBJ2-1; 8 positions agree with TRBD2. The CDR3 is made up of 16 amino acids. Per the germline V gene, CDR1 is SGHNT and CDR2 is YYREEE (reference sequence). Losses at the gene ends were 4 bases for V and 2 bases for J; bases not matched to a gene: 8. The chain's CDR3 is CASSPHTSGAYNEQFF. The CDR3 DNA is TGTGCCAGCAGCCCCCACACTAGCGGAGCCTACAATGAGCAGTTCTTC.

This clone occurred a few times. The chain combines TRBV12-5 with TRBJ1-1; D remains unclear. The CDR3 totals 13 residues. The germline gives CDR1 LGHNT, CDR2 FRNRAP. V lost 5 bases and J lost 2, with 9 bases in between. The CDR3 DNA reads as TGTGCTAGTGGTCGACTCAGCAACACTGAAGCTTTCTTT. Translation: CASGRLSNTEAFF.

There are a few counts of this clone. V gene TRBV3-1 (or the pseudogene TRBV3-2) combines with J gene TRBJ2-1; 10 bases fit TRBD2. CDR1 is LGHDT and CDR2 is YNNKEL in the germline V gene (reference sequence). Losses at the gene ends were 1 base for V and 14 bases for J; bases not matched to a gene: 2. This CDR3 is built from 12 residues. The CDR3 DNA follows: TGTGCCAGCAGCCAAGGAGCGGGAGGGAAGTTCTTC. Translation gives CASSQGAGGKFF.

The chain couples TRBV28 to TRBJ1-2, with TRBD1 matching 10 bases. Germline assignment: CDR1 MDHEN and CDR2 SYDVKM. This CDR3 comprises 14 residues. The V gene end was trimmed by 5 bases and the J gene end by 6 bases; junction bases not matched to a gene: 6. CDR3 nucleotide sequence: TGTGCCAGCAGTCCGACAGGGGGCAGAGATGGCTACACCTTC. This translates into CASSPTGGRDGYTF.

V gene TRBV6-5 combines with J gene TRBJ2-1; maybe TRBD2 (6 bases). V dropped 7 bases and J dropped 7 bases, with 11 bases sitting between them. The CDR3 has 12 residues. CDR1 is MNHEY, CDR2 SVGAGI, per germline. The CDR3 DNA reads TGTGCCAGCACGGGACTCTCAAATGAGCAGTTCTTC. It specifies CASTGLSNEQFF.

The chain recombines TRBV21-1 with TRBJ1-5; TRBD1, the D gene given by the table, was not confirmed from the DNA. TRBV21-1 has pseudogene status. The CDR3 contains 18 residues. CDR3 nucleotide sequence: TGTGCCAGCAGCAAAGTCACCGGGACAGGGGGTGGGGATCAGCCCCAGCATTTT. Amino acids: CASSKVTGTGGGDQPQHF.

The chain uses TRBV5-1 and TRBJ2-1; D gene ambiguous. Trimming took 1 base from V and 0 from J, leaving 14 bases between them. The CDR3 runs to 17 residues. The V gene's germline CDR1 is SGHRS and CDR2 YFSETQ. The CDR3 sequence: CASSLPPPRNSYNEQFF. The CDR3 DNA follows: TGCGCCAGCAGCTTGCCCCCACCGCGGAACTCCTACAATGAGCAGTTCTTC. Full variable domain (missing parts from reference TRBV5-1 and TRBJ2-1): KAGVTQTPRYLIKTRGQQVTLSCSPISGHRSVSWYQQTPGQGLQFLFEYFSETQRNKGNFPGRFSGRQFSNSRSEMNVSTLELGDSALYLCASSLPPPRNSYNEQFFGPGTRLTVL.

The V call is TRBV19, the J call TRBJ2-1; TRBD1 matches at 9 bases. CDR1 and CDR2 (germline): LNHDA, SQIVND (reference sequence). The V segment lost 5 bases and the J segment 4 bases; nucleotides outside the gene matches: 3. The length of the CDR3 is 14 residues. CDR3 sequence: CASSRQGVYNEQFF. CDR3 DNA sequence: TGTGCCAGTAGTCGACAGGGGGTTTACAATGAGCAGTTCTTC. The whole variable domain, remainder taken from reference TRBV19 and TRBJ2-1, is DGGITQSPKYLFRKEGQNVTLSCEQNLNHDAMYWYRQDPGQGLRLIYYSQIVNDFQKGDIAEGYSVSREKKESFPLTVTSAQKNPTAFYLCASSRQGVYNEQFFGPGTRLTVL.

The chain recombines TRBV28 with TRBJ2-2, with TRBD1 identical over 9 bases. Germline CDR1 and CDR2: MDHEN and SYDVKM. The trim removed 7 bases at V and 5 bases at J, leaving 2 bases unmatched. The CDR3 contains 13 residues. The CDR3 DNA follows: TGTGCCAGCAAGACAGGGGGAACCGGGGAGCTGTTTTTT. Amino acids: CASKTGGTGELFF. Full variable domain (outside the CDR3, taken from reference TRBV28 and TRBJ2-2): DVKVTQSSRYLVKRTGEKVFLECVQDMDHENMFWYRQDPGLGLRLIYFSYDVKMKEKGDIPEGYSVSREKKERFSLILESASTNQTSMYLCASKTGGTGELFFGEGSRLTVL.

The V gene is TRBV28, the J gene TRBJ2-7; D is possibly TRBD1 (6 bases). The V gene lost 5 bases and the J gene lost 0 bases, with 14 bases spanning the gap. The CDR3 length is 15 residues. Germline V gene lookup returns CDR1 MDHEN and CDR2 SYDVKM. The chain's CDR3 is CASSTQGKGSYEQYF. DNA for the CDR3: TGTGCCAGCAGTACCCAGGGGAAAGGCTCCTACGAGCAGTACTTC.

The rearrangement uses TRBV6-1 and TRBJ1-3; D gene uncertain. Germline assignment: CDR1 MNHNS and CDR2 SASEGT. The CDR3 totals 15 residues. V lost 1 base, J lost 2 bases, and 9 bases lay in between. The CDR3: CASSEGLPAGNTIYF. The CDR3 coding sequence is TGTGCCAGCAGTGAAGGGCTCCCAGCTGGAAACACCATATATTTT.

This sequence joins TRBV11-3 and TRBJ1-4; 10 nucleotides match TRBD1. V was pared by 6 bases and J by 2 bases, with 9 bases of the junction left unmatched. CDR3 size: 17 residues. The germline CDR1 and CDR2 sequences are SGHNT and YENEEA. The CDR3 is CASRTRDRGATNEKLFF. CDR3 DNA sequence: TGTGCCAGCAGAACCCGGGACAGGGGAGCGACTAATGAAAAACTGTTTTTT.

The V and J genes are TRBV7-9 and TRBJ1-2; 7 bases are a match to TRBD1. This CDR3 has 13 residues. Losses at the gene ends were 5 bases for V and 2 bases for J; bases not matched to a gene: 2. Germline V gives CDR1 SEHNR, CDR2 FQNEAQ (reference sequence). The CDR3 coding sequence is TGTGCCAGCAGCCCGACAGGGAACTATGGCTACACCTTC. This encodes CASSPTGNYGYTF.

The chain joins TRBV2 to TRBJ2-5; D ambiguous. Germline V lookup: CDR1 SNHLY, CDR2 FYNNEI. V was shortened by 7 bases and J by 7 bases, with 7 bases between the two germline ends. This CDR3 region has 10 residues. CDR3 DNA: TGTGCCAGCACCCGCGGGACCCAGTACTTC. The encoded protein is CASTRGTQYF. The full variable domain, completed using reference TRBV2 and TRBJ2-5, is EPEVTQTPSHQVTQMGQEVILRCVPISNHLYFYWYRQILGQKVEFLVSFYNNEISEKSEIFDDQFSVERPDGSNFTLKIRSTKLEDSAMYFCASTRGTQYFGPGTRLLVL.

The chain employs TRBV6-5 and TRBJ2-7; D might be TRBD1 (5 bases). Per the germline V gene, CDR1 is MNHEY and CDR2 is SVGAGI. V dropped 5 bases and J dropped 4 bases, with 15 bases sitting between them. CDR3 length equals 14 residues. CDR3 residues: CASSPSGSRYEQYF. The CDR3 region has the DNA TGTGCCAGCAGTCCCTCAGGGTCTCGGTACGAGCAGTACTTC.

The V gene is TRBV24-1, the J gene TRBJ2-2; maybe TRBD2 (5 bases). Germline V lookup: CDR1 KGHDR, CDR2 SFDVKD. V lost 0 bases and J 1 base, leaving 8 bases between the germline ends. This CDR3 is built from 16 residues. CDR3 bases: TGTGCCACCAGTGATTTGTTTCGGGGGAACACCGGGGAGCTGTTTTTT. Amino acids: CATSDLFRGNTGELFF.

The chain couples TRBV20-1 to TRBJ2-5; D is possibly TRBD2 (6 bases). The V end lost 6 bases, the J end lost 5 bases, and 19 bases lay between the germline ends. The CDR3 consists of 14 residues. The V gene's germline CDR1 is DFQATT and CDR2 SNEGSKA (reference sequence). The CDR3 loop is CSASARGIRETQYF. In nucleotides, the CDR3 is TGCAGTGCCAGTGCACGGGGGATTCGGGAGACCCAGTACTTC.

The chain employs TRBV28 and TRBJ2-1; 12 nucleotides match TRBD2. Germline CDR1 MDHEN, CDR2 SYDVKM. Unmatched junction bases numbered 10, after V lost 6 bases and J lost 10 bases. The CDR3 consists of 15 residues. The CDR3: CASSTLAGGPKEQFF. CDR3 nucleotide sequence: TGTGCCAGCAGCACTCTAGCGGGAGGGCCCAAAGAGCAGTTCTTC. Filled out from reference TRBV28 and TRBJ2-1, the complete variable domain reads DVKVTQSSRYLVKRTGEKVFLECVQDMDHENMFWYRQDPGLGLRLIYFSYDVKMKEKGDIPEGYSVSREKKERFSLILESASTNQTSMYLCASSTLAGGPKEQFFGPGTRLTVL.

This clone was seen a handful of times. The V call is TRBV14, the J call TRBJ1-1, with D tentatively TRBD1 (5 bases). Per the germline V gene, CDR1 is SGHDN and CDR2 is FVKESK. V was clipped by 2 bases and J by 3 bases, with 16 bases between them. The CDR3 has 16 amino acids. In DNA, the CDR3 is TGTGCCAGCAGCCAACGGGGCCTCAGCGGGGACACTGAAGCTTTCTTT. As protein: CASSQRGLSGDTEAFF. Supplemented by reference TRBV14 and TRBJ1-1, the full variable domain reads EAGVTQFPSHSVIEKGQTVTLRCDPISGHDNLYWYRRVMGKEIKFLLHFVKESKQDESGMPNNRFLAERTGGTYSTLKVQPAELEDSGVYFCASSQRGLSGDTEAFFGQGTRLTVV.

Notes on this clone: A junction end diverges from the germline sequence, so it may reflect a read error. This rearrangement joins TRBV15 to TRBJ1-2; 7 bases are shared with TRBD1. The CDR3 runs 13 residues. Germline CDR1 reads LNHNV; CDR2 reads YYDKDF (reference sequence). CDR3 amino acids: CATSRDTQDRSVF. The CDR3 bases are TGTGCCACCAGCAGAGACACTCAGGACAGGAGTGTCTTC.

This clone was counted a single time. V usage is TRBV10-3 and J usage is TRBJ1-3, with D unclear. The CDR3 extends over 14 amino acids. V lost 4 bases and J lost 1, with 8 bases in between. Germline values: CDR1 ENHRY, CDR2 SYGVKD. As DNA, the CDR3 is TGTGCCATCAGTGCAGGATCGTCTGGAAACACCATATATTTT. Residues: CAISAGSSGNTIYF.

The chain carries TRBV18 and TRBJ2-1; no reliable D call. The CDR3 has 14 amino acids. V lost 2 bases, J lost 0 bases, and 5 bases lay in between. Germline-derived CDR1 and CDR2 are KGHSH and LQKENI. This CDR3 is CASSPVDSYNEQFF. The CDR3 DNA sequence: TGTGCCAGCTCACCAGTAGACTCCTACAATGAGCAGTTCTTC.

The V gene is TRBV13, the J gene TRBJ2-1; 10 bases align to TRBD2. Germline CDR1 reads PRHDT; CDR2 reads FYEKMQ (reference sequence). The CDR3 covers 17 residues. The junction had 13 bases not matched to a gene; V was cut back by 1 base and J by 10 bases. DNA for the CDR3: TGTGCCAGCAGCTTAGAAGTACTAGCGGGATGGATCGGCGAGCAGTTCTTC. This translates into CASSLEVLAGWIGEQFF.

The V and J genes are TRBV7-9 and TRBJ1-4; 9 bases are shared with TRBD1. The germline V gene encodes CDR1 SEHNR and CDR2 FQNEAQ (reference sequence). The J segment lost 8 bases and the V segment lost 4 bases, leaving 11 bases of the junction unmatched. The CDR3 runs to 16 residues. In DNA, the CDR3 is TGTGCCAGCAGCTCATTACAGGGGGCGCGGGGCGAAAAACTGTTTTTT. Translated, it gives CASSSLQGARGEKLFF.